Below are 18 T cell receptor beta chains sequenced from a single sample in a study of beta chain features in type 1 diabetes. Expressed TCRB transcripts were sequenced, since all the RNA that had been isolated was reverse transcribed. Sequenced by immunoSEQ multiplex PCR; TCRdb stores in-frame clones only, minus some. Here the sample spans under 400,000 clones, over 10% being singletons. Material: naive CD4+ T cells from blood. All receptors derive from a man aged 18 to 29 in good health.

This clone was detected a few times. The gene calls are TRBV5-1 and TRBJ2-4; D perhaps matches TRBD1 (6 bases). V lost 3 bases to trimming and J lost 0 bases, with 13 bases between them. Germline CDR1 reads SGHRS; CDR2 reads YFSETQ. This CDR3 is built from 16 residues. CDR3 protein: CASSSGQNLAKNIQYF. CDR3 DNA sequence: TGCGCCAGCAGCTCTGGACAGAATCTAGCCAAAAACATTCAGTACTTC.

This sequence joins TRBV7-2 and TRBJ2-7; 9 positions agree with TRBD1. The CDR3 is 14 amino acids. In germline, CDR1 is SGHTA, CDR2 FQGNSA. The trim removed 3 bases at V and 2 bases at J, leaving 2 bases unmatched. The CDR3 here is CASSLGQGTYEQYF. The DNA of the CDR3 is TGTGCCAGCAGCTTGGGACAGGGAACCTACGAGCAGTACTTC.

The chain links TRBV18 to TRBJ2-6; 9 positions agree with TRBD1. V dropped 4 bases and J dropped 1; count of bases not matched to a gene: 2. Germline CDR1 reads KGHSH; CDR2 reads LQKENI. This CDR3 comprises 16 residues. This CDR3 is CASSRDRASGANVLTF. The CDR3 DNA sequence: TGTGCCAGCTCACGGGACAGGGCTTCTGGGGCCAACGTCCTGACTTTC.

This clone was picked up a small number of times. The chain recombines TRBV6-1 with TRBJ2-5; the match to TRBD2 covers 13 bases. The CDR3 extends over 14 amino acids. V dropped 7 bases and J dropped 5; count of bases not matched to a gene: 4. CDR1 and CDR2 (germline): MNHNS, SASEGT. In DNA, the CDR3 is TGTGCCAGCAAAAGGACTAGCGGGAGTGAGACCCAGTACTTC. It is translated as CASKRTSGSETQYF.

This clone was observed a handful of times. V gene TRBV30 combines with J gene TRBJ1-5; TRBD1 is a possible D gene (6 bases). V lost 1 base and J lost 4, with 8 bases in between. The CDR3 covers 13 residues. Per germline, CDR1 GTSNPN and CDR2 SVGIG (reference sequence). The CDR3 loop reads CAWSEGGNQPQHF. The CDR3 DNA reads as TGTGCCTGGAGTGAGGGGGGGAATCAGCCCCAGCATTTT. The full variable domain, in which reference TRBV30 and TRBJ1-5 provide the parts outside the CDR3, is SQTIHQWPATLVQPVGSPLSLECTVEGTSNPNLYWYRQAAGRGLQLLFYSVGIGQISSEVPQNLSASRPQDRQFILSSKKLLLSDSGFYLCAWSEGGNQPQHFGDGTRLSIL.

This clone appeared a few times. This chain connects TRBV28 to TRBJ2-2, with a tentative D call TRBD2 (5 bases). The V gene lost 7 bases and the J gene lost 6 bases, with 21 bases spanning the gap. Per germline, CDR1 MDHEN and CDR2 SYDVKM. This CDR3 comprises 16 residues. The chain's CDR3 is CASKVPGWKGAGELFF. CDR3 nucleotide sequence: TGTGCCAGCAAGGTGCCGGGGTGGAAAGGAGCCGGGGAGCTGTTTTTT.

The CDR3 protein is CASSLDTGRNQPQHF. For the CDR3, the DNA is TGTGCCAGTAGTCTCGACACGGGAAGGAATCAGCCCCAGCATTTT. The V gene is TRBV19, the J gene TRBJ1-5; D gene uncertain. CDR1 and CDR2 (germline): LNHDA, SQIVND (reference sequence). Trimming removed 5 bases from V and 4 bases from J, with 15 bases in between. The CDR3 is 15 amino acids.

The chain uses TRBV11-2 and TRBJ2-2; 7 nucleotides align to TRBD2. The V gene end was trimmed by 4 bases and the J gene end by 0 bases; junction bases not matched to a gene: 5. Germline V gene data show CDR1 as SGHAT and CDR2 as FQNNGV. The CDR3 spans 16 residues. CDR3 coding DNA: TGTGCCAGCAGCTCAACTAGCGTACCGAACACCGGGGAGCTGTTTTTT. Translating it yields CASSSTSVPNTGELFF.

The chain couples TRBV19 to TRBJ1-2; TRBD1 matches at 9 bases. The CDR3 is 15 amino acids. CDR1 is LNHDA, CDR2 SQIVND, per germline (reference sequence). The V segment lost 5 bases and the J segment 1 base; nucleotides outside the gene matches: 5. This CDR3 reads CASSAGTGNNYGYTF. The CDR3 DNA reads TGTGCCAGTAGTGCCGGGACAGGGAATAACTATGGCTACACCTTC.

The chain recombines TRBV10-3 with TRBJ1-5; 10 bases fit TRBD1. Germline loops: CDR1 ENHRY, CDR2 SYGVKD. After removal of 6 bases from V and 4 bases from J, the junction contained 6 bases not matched to a gene. The length of the CDR3 is 15 residues. CDR3 coding DNA: TGTGCCATCAGCCCGGGACAGGGGTCGAATCAGCCCCAGCATTTT. Residues: CAISPGQGSNQPQHF.

Remarks on this clone: Within the sample, other DNA sequences also encode this same CDR3. This rearrangement joins TRBV11-1 to TRBJ2-1, with TRBD2 identical over 12 bases. The CDR3 has 15 residues. Germline V gives CDR1 SGHAT, CDR2 FQDESV (reference sequence). Losses at the gene ends were 5 bases for V and 5 bases for J; bases not matched to a gene: 4. The CDR3 loop is CASSPRLAGDNEQFF. As DNA, the CDR3 is TGTGCCAGCAGCCCGCGACTAGCGGGGGACAATGAGCAGTTCTTC.

The chain is built from TRBV7-2 and TRBJ2-7; D possibly corresponds to TRBD1 (6 bases). The CDR3 sequence is 14 residues long. Trimming removed 4 bases from V and 2 bases from J, with 12 bases in between. Germline CDR1 reads SGHTA; CDR2 reads FQGNSA. CDR3 nucleotide sequence: TGTGCCAGCAGCTATCGGGACAAGACCTACGAGCAGTACTTC. As protein: CASSYRDKTYEQYF. Full variable domain (remainder filled in from reference TRBV7-2 and TRBJ2-7): GAGVSQSPSNKVTEKGKDVELRCDPISGHTALYWYRQSLGQGLEFLIYFQGNSAPDKSGLPSDRFSAERTGGSVSTLTIQRTQQEDSAVYLCASSYRDKTYEQYFGPGTRLTVT.

The rearrangement links TRBV6-1 to TRBJ1-5; the D is unclear. From germline, CDR1 is MNHNS and CDR2 SASEGT. This CDR3 has 13 amino acids. Trimming took off 4 bases at V and 9 bases at J, with 13 bases between the two ends. The CDR3 nucleotides are TGTGCCAGCAGTGCTGCGGTCGGTGGGCCCCAGCATTTT. It specifies CASSAAVGGPQHF.

This clone has only a few counts. The J gene is TRBJ1-1, the V gene TRBV7-9, with a possible D match to TRBD1 (6 bases). CDR1 and CDR2 (germline): SEHNR, FQNEAQ (reference sequence). This CDR3 has 12 amino acids. Trimming removed 5 bases at V and 8 bases at J, with 12 bases between. The CDR3 here is CASSPIDREAFF. The CDR3 DNA sequence: TGTGCCAGCAGCCCGATCGACAGGGAAGCTTTCTTT.

This sequence joins TRBV11-1 and TRBJ1-2; D is undetermined. The ends were cut back, 1 base at V and 2 bases at J, with 11 bases in the middle. CDR3 length: 15 residues. Germline V gene data show CDR1 as SGHAT and CDR2 as FQDESV (reference sequence). The CDR3 reads CASSLGPGLNYGYTF. CDR3 nucleotide sequence: TGTGCCAGCAGCTTAGGTCCGGGATTAAACTATGGCTACACCTTC.

The chain has TRBV7-2 and TRBJ2-4; 7 positions agree with TRBD2. The germline CDR1 and CDR2 sequences are SGHTA and FQGNSA. The CDR3 is 14 residues long. The V and J ends lost 1 base and 7 bases, in that order; junction bases with no gene match: 4. This CDR3 reads CASSLGRESNIQYF. CDR3 nucleotide sequence: TGTGCCAGCAGCTTAGGGCGGGAGTCGAACATTCAGTACTTC. Full variable domain (missing parts from reference TRBV7-2 and TRBJ2-4): GAGVSQSPSNKVTEKGKDVELRCDPISGHTALYWYRQSLGQGLEFLIYFQGNSAPDKSGLPSDRFSAERTGGSVSTLTIQRTQQEDSAVYLCASSLGRESNIQYFGAGTRLSVL.

The table lists this clone with many counts. The chain has TRBV7-2 and TRBJ2-5; 9 nucleotides line up with TRBD2. The CDR3 is made up of 14 amino acids. Germline V gene sequence: CDR1 SGHTA, CDR2 FQGNSA. With 8 bases clipped from V and 4 bases from J, the junction kept 8 bases outside the gene matches. Here the CDR3 reads CASARAGGRETQYF. CDR3 sequence (DNA): TGTGCCAGCGCCAGGGCGGGGGGGCGAGAGACCCAGTACTTC.

This clone was observed a handful of times. The CDR3: CASSPPTERTYEQYF. The CDR3 region has the DNA TGTGCCAGCAGCCCACCGACAGAACGGACCTACGAGCAGTACTTC. This sequence joins TRBV7-2 and TRBJ2-7; possibly TRBD1 for D (5 bases). The germline CDR1 and CDR2 sequences are SGHTA and FQGNSA. The V end lost 5 bases, the J end lost 2 bases, and 16 bases lay between the germline ends. The CDR3 spans 15 residues.